This paragraph reports one T cell receptor (beta chain). Its antigen is currently unknown. This sample is drawn from a study of cytotoxic CD8 clonotypes in ibrutinib-treated CLL. The study's findings and limits: Sample timing was unmatched between remission and later-progressing patients; lymph nodes unstudied. Rising at ibrutinib response, clonality subsequently fell back toward baseline at progression. Clonality (at baseline) was higher than in age-matched healthy donors and tracked circulating CD8+ T-cell counts.

The CDR3 has 14 amino acids. V lost 4 bases, J lost 4 bases, and 16 bases lay in between. Germline lookup yields CDR1 SQVTM and CDR2 ANQGSEA. Here immunoSEQ multiplex PCR was the method, and the copy in TCRdb shows in-frame clones only, minus some. The sample yields about 270,000 clones, 70% to 80% seen once. The starting material was PBMCs, obtained at disease progression, from a patient treated with ibrutinib. This rearrangement joins TRBV29-1 to TRBJ2-5; D tentatively fits TRBD1 or TRBD2 (6 bases each). The source of this sequence is a human donor with chronic lymphocytic leukemia. The CDR3 nucleotides read TGCAGCGTTGGATGGACAGCGGGCGGAGAGACCCAGTACTTC. Its protein is CSVGWTAGGETQYF.